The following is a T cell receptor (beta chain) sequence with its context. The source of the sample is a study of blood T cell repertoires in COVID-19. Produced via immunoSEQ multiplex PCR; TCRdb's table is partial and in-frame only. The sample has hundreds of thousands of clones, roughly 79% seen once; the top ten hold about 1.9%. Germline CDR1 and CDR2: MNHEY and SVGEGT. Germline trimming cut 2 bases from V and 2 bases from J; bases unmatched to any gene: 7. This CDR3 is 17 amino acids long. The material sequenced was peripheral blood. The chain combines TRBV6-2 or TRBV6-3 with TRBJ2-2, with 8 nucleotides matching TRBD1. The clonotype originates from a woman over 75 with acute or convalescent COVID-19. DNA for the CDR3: TGTGCCAGCAGTTACGTCCGGACAGGGCTAAACACCGGGGAGCTGTTTTTT. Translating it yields CASSYVRTGLNTGELFF.